This T cell receptor (beta chain) was recorded in a study of neurological immune-mediated disorders. J gave up 4 bases and V 5 bases, and 8 bases lay outside the gene matches. Looked up from germline, CDR1 is KGHSH and CDR2 is LQKENI. The CDR3 has 15 amino acids. About this clonotype itself: A much larger clone lies a single base off, so this may be a read error.

TCRdb recomputed calls from the 5' RACE reads with MiXCR, one row per CDR3 protein. The table shows some 120,000 distinct CDR3 sequences, with roughly 3.2% occurring only once. The rearrangement joins TRBV18 to TRBJ2-5; 9 bases match TRBD2. The clonotype originates from a woman in her 30s with multiple sclerosis. The sample was PBMCs. The CDR3 region is CASSSGLAYRETQYF. CDR3 coding DNA: TGTGCCAGCTCATCGGGACTAGCTTACAGAGAGACCCAGTACTTC. Full variable domain (missing parts from reference TRBV18 and TRBJ2-5): NAGVMQNPRHLVRRRGQEARLRCSPMKGHSHVYWYRQLPEEGLKFMVYLQKENIIDESGMPKERFSAEFPKEGPSILRIQQVVRGDSAAYFCASSSGLAYRETQYFGPGTRLLVL.